Detailed here is one T cell receptor beta chain. What it binds is not known. The data are from a study of CD8 T cells in ankylosing spondylitis. Study results and limitations: Clones that were linked to disease were CD8+ and were relatively rare in peripheral blood.

V was pared by 4 bases and J by 6 bases, with 12 bases between. The CDR3 runs 13 residues. Germline-derived CDR1 and CDR2 are SGDLS and YYNGEE. TCRdb ran MiXCR on the 5' RACE reads and lists one entry per CDR3 protein. There are 250,000 to 300,000 distinct CDR3 sequences in the sample; about 18% occur only once, and approximately 32% lies in the top ten. The gene calls are TRBV9 and TRBJ2-3, with D possibly being TRBD2 (5 bases). This TCR derives from a male donor with ankylosing spondylitis or in good health (not recorded which). Sequencing used blood, either unsorted or a sorted T cell fraction (not recorded which). DNA of the CDR3: TGTGCCAGCAGCCCGAGCGGCTGGGATACGCAGTATTTT. Translated, it gives CASSPSGWDTQYF.